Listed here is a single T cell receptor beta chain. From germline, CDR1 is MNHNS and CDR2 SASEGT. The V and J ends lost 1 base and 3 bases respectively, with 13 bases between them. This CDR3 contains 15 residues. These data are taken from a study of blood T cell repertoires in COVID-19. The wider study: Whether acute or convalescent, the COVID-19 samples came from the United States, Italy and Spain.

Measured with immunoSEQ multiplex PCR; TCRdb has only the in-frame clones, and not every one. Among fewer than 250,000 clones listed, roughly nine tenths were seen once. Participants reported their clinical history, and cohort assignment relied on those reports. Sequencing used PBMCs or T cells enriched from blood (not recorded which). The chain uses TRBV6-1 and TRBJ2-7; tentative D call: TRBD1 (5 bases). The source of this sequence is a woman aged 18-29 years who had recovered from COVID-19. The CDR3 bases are TGTGCCAGCAGTGAAGTGCGGCAGGGATTCTACGAGCAGTACTTC. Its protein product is CASSEVRQGFYEQYF.